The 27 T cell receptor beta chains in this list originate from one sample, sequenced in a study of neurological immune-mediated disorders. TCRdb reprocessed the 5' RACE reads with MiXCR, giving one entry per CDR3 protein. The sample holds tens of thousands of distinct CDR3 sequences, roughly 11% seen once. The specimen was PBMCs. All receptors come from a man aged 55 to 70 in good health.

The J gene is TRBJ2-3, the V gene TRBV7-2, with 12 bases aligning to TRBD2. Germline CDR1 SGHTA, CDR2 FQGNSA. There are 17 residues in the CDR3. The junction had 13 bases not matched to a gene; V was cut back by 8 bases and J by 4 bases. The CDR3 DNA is TGTGCCAGCCGCAGGGGTCTAGCGGGGGGGCTGGCAGATACGCAGTATTTT. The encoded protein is CASRRGLAGGLADTQYF.

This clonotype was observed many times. The CDR3 region has the DNA TGCAGTGCTAGTGTCCCGCGGGGGGGCCCGACAGATACGCAGTATTTT. This translates into CSASVPRGGPTDTQYF. The rearrangement joins TRBV20-1 to TRBJ2-3, with TRBD2 identical over 9 bases. CDR1 and CDR2 from the germline V gene are DFQATT and SNEGSKA (reference sequence). The length of the CDR3 is 16 residues. The ends lost 3 bases at V and 3 bases at J; junction bases unmatched: 10.

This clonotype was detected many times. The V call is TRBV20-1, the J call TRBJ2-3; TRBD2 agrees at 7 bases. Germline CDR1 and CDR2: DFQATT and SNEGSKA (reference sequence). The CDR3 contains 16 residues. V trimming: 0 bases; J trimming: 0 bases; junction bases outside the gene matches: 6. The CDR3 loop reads CSARDWGGTSTDTQYF. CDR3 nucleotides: TGCAGTGCTAGAGATTGGGGGGGAACTAGCACAGATACGCAGTATTTT.

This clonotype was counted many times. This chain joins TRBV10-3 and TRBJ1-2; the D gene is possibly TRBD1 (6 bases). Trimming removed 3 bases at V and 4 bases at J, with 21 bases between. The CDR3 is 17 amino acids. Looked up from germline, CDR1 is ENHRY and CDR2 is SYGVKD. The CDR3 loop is CAISDPRLGGVRYGYTF. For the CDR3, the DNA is TGTGCCATCAGTGACCCACGTTTAGGGGGGGTTCGCTATGGCTACACCTTC.

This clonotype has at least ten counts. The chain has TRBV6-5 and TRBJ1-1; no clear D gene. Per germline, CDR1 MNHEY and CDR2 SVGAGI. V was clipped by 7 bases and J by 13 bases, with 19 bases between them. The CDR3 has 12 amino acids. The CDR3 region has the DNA TGTGCCAGCACCTCGACGGGCGCTCAAGTTTTCTTT. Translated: CASTSTGAQVFF.

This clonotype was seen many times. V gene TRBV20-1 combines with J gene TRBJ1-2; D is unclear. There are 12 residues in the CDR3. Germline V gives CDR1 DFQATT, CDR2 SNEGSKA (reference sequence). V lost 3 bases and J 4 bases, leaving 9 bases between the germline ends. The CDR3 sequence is CSAREAGYGYTF. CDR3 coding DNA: TGCAGTGCTAGGGAGGCAGGCTATGGCTACACCTTC.

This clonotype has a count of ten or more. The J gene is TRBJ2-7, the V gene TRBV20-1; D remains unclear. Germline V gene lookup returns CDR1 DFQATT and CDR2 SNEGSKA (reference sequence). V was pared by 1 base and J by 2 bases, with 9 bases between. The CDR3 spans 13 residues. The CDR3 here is CSARANKAYEQYF. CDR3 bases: TGCAGTGCTAGAGCAAACAAAGCCTACGAGCAGTACTTC.

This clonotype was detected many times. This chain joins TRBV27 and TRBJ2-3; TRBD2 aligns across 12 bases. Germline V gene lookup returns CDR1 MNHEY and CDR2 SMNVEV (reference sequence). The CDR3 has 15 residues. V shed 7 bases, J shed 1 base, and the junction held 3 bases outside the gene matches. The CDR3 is CASKTSGGRTDTQYF. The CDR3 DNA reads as TGTGCCAGCAAAACTAGCGGGGGGCGCACAGATACGCAGTATTTT.

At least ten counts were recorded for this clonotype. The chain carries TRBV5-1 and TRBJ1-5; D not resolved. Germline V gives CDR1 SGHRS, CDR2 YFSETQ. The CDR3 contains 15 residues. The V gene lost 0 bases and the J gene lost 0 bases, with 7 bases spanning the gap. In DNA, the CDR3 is TGCGCCAGCAGCTTGGACAATAATAGCAATCAGCCCCAGCATTTT. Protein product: CASSLDNNSNQPQHF.

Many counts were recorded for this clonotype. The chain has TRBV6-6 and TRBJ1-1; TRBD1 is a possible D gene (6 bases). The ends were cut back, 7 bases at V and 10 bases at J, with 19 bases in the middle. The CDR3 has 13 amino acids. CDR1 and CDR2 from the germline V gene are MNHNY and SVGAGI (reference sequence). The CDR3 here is CASTPPDSIGAFF. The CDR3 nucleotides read TGTGCCAGCACACCCCCGGACAGTATAGGAGCTTTCTTT.

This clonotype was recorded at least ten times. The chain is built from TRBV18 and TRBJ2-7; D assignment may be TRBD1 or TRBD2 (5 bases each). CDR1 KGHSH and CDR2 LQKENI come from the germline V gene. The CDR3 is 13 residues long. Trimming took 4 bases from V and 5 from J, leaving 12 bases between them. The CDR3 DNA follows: TGTGCCAGCTCACGCTCACTAGGGGACGAGCAGTACTTC. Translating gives CASSRSLGDEQYF.

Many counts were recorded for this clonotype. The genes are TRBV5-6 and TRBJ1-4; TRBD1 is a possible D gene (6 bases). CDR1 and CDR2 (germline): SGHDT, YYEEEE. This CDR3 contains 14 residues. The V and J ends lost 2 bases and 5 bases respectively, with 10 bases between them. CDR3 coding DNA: TGTGCCAGCAGCTTACAGGGAGAGAATGAAAAACTGTTTTTT. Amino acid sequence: CASSLQGENEKLFF.

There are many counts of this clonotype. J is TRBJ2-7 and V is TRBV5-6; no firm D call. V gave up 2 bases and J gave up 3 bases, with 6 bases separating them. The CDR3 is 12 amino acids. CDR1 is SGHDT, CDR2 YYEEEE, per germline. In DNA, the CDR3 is TGTGCCAGCAGCTTTCAGTTCTACGAGCAGTACTTC. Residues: CASSFQFYEQYF. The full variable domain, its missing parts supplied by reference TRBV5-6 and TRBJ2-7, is DAGVTQSPTHLIKTRGQQVTLRCSPKSGHDTVSWYQQALGQGPQFIFQYYEEEERQRGNFPDRFSGHQFPNYSSELNVNALLLGDSALYLCASSFQFYEQYFGPGTRLTVT.

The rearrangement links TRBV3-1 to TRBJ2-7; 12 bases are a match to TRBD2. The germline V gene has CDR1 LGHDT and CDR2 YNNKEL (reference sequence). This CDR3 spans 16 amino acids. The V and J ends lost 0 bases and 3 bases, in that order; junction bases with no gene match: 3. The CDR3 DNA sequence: TGTGCCAGCAGCCAAGATCTAGCGGGGGGGCTCTACGAGCAGTACTTC. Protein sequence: CASSQDLAGGLYEQYF.

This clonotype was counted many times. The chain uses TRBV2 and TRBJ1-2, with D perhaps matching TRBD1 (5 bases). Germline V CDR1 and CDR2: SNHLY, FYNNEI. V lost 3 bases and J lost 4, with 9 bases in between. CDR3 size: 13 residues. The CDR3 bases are TGTGCCAGCAGTGAGGGGGGAGGCTATGGCTACACCTTC. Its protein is CASSEGGGYGYTF.

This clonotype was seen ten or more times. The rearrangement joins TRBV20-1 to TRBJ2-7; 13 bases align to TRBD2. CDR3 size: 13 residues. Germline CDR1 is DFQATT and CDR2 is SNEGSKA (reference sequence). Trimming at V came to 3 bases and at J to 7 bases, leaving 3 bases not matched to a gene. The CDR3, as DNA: TGCAGTGCTAGCCAGGGACTAGCGGGGGAGCAGTACTTC. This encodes CSASQGLAGEQYF.

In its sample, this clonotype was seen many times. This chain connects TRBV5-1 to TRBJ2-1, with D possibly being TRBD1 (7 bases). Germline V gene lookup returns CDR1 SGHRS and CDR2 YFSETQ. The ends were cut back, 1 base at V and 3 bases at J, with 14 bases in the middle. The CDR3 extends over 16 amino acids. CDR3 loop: CASSLQGGVFYNEQFF. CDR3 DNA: TGCGCCAGCAGCTTGCAGGGGGGAGTCTTCTACAATGAGCAGTTCTTC. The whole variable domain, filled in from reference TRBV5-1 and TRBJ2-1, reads KAGVTQTPRYLIKTRGQQVTLSCSPISGHRSVSWYQQTPGQGLQFLFEYFSETQRNKGNFPGRFSGRQFSNSRSEMNVSTLELGDSALYLCASSLQGGVFYNEQFFGPGTRLTVL.

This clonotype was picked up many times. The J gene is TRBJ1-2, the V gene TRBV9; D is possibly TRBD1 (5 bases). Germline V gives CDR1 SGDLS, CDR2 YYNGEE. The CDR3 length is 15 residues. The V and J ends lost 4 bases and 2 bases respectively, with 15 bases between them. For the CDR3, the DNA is TGTGCCAGCAGCCCGGGGGAGGGGCGGAACTATGGCTACACCTTC. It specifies CASSPGEGRNYGYTF.

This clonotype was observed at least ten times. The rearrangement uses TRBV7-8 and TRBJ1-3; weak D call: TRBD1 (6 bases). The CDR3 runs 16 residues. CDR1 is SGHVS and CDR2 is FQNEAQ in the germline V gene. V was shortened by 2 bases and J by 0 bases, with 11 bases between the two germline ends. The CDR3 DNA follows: TGTGCCAGCAGCTTAAAGGGGGGGCTCTCTGGAAACACCATATATTTT. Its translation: CASSLKGGLSGNTIYF.

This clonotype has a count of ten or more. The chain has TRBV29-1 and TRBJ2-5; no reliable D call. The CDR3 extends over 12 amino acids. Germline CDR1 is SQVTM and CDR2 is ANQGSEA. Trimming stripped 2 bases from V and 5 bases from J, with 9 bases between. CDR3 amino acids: CSVEYTSETQYF. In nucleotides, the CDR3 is TGCAGCGTTGAATATACCTCCGAGACCCAGTACTTC.

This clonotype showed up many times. The CDR3 nucleotides are TGCGCCAGCAGTCGTACAGGGGTGAACACTGAAGCTTTCTTT. This codes for CASSRTGVNTEAFF. This chain joins TRBV5-1 and TRBJ1-1, with 7 bases matching TRBD1. V lost 5 bases to trimming and J lost 0 bases; unmatched junction nucleotides: 4. This CDR3 is 14 amino acids long. Germline CDR1 and CDR2: SGHRS and YFSETQ.

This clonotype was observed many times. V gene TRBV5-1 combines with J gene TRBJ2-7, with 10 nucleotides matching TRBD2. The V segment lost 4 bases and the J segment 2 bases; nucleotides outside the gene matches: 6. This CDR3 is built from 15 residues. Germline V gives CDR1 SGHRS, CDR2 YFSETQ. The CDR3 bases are TGCGCCAGCAGCCCGGGACTAGCGTTTACCTACGAGCAGTACTTC. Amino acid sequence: CASSPGLAFTYEQYF.

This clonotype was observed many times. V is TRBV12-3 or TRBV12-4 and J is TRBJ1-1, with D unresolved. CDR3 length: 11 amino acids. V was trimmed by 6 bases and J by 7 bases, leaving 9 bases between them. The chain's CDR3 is CASSSPGEAFF. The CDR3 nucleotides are TGTGCCAGCAGCTCCCCAGGTGAAGCTTTCTTT.

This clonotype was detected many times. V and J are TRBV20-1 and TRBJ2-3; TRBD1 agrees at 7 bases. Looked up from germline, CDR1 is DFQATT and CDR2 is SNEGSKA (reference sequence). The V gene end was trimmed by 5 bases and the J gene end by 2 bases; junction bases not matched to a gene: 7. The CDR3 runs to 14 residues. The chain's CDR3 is CSAGTGTATDTQYF. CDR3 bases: TGCAGTGCTGGTACTGGGACAGCCACAGATACGCAGTATTTT.

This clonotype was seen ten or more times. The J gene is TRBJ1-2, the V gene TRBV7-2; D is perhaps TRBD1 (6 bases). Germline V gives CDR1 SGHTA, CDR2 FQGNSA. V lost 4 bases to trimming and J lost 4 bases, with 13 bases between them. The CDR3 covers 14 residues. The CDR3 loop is CASSSDGTSYGYTF. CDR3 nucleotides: TGTGCCAGCAGCTCGGACGGGACAAGCTATGGCTACACCTTC.

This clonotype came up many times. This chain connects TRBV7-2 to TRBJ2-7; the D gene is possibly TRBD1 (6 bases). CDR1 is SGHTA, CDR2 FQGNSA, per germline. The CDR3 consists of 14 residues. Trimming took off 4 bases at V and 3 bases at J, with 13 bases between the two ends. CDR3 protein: CASSSSTGFYEQYF. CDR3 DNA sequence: TGTGCCAGCAGCTCCTCCACAGGGTTCTACGAGCAGTACTTC. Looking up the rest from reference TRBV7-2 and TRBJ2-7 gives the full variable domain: GAGVSQSPSNKVTEKGKDVELRCDPISGHTALYWYRQSLGQGLEFLIYFQGNSAPDKSGLPSDRFSAERTGGSVSTLTIQRTQQEDSAVYLCASSSSTGFYEQYFGPGTRLTVT.

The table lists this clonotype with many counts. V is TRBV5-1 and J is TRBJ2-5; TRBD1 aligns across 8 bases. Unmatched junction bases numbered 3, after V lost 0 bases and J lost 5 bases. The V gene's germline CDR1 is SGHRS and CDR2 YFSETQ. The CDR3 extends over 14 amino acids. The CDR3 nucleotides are TGCGCCAGCAGCTTGGGACAGGGGATGGAGACCCAGTACTTC. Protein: CASSLGQGMETQYF.